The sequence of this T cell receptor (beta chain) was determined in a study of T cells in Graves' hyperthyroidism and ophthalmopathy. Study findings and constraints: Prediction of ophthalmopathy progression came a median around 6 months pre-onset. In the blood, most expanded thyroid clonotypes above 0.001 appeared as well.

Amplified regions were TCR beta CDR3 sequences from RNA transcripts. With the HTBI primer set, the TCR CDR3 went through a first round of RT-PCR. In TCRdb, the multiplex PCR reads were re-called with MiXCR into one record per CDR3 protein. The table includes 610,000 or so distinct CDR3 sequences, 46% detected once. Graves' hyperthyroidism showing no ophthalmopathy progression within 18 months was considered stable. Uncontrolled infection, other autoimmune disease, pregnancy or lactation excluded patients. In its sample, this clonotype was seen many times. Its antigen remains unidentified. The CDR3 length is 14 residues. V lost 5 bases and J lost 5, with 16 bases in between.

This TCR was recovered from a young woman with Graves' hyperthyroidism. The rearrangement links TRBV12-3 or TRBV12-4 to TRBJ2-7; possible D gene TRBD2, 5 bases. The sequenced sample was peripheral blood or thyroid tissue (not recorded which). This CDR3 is CASSTFSVGNEQYF. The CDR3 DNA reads TGTGCCAGCAGTACCTTTAGCGTGGGAAACGAGCAGTACTTC.